The 12 T cell receptor beta chains given below trace back to one sample, sequenced in a study of PD-L1 blockade in urothelial cancer. The method was immunoSEQ multiplex PCR; TCRdb's version includes in-frame clones alone and lacks a portion of them. Counted here are about 130,000 clones, more than 70% occurring once; the ten biggest clones make up 2% to 2.5%. Time point in this sample: peripheral blood 6 weeks after treatment start. Source: PBMCs, taken around atezolizumab (anti-PD-L1) treatment. These receptors all stem from a man in his fifties or sixties with urothelial cancer.

This clone was detected only once. The chain couples TRBV30 to TRBJ1-1; TRBD1 is a possible D gene (6 bases). CDR1 is GTSNPN and CDR2 is SVGIG in the germline V gene (reference sequence). Trimming took off 2 bases at V and 1 base at J, with 14 bases between the two ends. The CDR3 is 15 residues long. The CDR3, as DNA: TGTGCCTGGAGTTCCCCGGGACACCGGAACACTGAAGCTTTCTTT. Translation gives CAWSSPGHRNTEAFF.

CDR3 nucleotides: TGTGCCAGCAACCAATTCAGGGGGCCCGGGGAGCTGTTTTTT. It translates to CASNQFRGPGELFF. V usage is TRBV6-5 and J usage is TRBJ2-2, with 8 bases identical to TRBD1. V trimming: 7 bases; J trimming: 6 bases; junction bases outside the gene matches: 7. Germline V gene lookup returns CDR1 MNHEY and CDR2 SVGAGI. This CDR3 comprises 14 residues.

This CDR3 reads CSAGTYEQYF. The CDR3 coding sequence is TGCAGTGCCGGGACCTACGAGCAGTACTTC. The chain carries TRBV20-1 and TRBJ2-7; D is possibly TRBD2 (5 bases). This CDR3 is 10 amino acids long. The V end lost 6 bases, the J end lost 2 bases, and 5 bases lay between the germline ends. CDR1 DFQATT and CDR2 SNEGSKA come from the germline V gene (reference sequence).

V is TRBV7-9 and J is TRBJ2-2; D gene unclear. The V gene's germline CDR1 is SEHNR and CDR2 FQNEAQ (reference sequence). Trimming cost V 0 bases and J 0 bases, with 5 bases left between them. The CDR3 is 15 residues long. CDR3 in DNA: TGTGCCAGCAGCTTAGCCAGGACGAACACCGGGGAGCTGTTTTTT. It specifies CASSLARTNTGELFF.

The table lists this clone with a few counts. V and J are TRBV5-1 and TRBJ2-2, with TRBD2 identical over 11 bases. J gave up 4 bases and V 5 bases, and 10 bases lay outside the gene matches. CDR1 and CDR2 from the germline V gene are SGHRS and YFSETQ. The CDR3 is made up of 17 amino acids. The CDR3 DNA reads as TGCGCCAGCAGGACTAGCGGGAATCTGGGATCCACCGGGGAGCTGTTTTTT. This translates into CASRTSGNLGSTGELFF.

This rearrangement joins TRBV5-1 to TRBJ2-2; D is perhaps TRBD1 (5 bases). This CDR3 comprises 15 residues. V dropped 1 base and J dropped 5 bases, with 12 bases sitting between them. Germline V lookup: CDR1 SGHRS, CDR2 YFSETQ. CDR3 DNA: TGCGCCAGCAGCTTGTCCGGGCCAGGGACCGGGGAGCTGTTTTTT. Its translation: CASSLSGPGTGELFF.

On this clone itself: The junction departs from germline at one end; a sequencing error may be responsible. The V and J genes are TRBV7-7 and TRBJ2-5, with a weak D call TRBD1 (6 bases). The germline gives CDR1 SSHAT, CDR2 FNYEAQ (reference sequence). The CDR3 is made up of 16 amino acids. In nucleotides, the CDR3 is TGTGCTAGCAGCTCTGGCCGGACAGTACTACAAGAGACCCAGTACTTC. Its protein product is CASSSGRTVLQETQYF.

The V call is TRBV15, the J call TRBJ1-5, with D perhaps TRBD1 (5 bases). The CDR3 totals 13 residues. The germline V and J ends were trimmed by 9 bases and 7 bases, with 16 bases remaining between them. Germline assignment: CDR1 LNHNV and CDR2 YYDKDF (reference sequence). CDR3: CATAGGERQPQHF. As DNA, the CDR3 is TGTGCCACGGCTGGGGGGGAACGGCAGCCCCAGCATTTT.

CDR3 residues: CASSGTGGETQYF. The CDR3 coding sequence is TGTGCCAGTAGTGGGACAGGCGGGGAGACCCAGTACTTC. The chain links TRBV19 to TRBJ2-5, with 8 bases aligning to TRBD1. Germline V gene lookup returns CDR1 LNHDA and CDR2 SQIVND (reference sequence). The V gene end was trimmed by 5 bases and the J gene end by 5 bases; junction bases not matched to a gene: 4. CDR3 length equals 13 residues.

To note about this clone: An end of the junction differs from the germline gene, which may be a read error. The chain has TRBV9 and TRBJ1-2, with 11 bases identical to TRBD1. The CDR3 covers 16 residues. Germline V gives CDR1 SGDLS, CDR2 YYNGEE. The DNA of the CDR3 is TGTGCCAGCAGCAAGACAGGACAGGGGGCGGCCTATGGCCACACCTTC. Protein sequence: CASSKTGQGAAYGHTF.

V gene TRBV28 combines with J gene TRBJ1-3; D is ambiguous. V lost 5 bases and J 4 bases, leaving 3 bases between the germline ends. Germline CDR1 is MDHEN and CDR2 is SYDVKM. The CDR3 loop spans 11 amino acids. In DNA form, the CDR3 reads TGTGCCAGCAGTCTAGGAAACACCATATATTTT. It translates to CASSLGNTIYF.

The count of this clone is one. The rearrangement uses TRBV29-1 and TRBJ2-5, with a possible D match to TRBD1 (6 bases). V dropped 5 bases and J dropped 1 base, with 23 bases sitting between them. CDR3 length: 17 amino acids. Germline CDR1 reads SQVTM; CDR2 reads ANQGSEA. CDR3 sequence (DNA): TGCAGCGTTCGCCTCGTTGGACTCGGGACAACCCAAGAGACCCAGTACTTC. Protein product: CSVRLVGLGTTQETQYF. Supplemented by reference TRBV29-1 and TRBJ2-5, the full variable domain reads SAVISQKPSRDICQRGTSLTIQCQVDSQVTMMFWYRQQPGQSLTLIATANQGSEATYESGFVIDKFPISRPNLTFSTLTVSNMSPEDSSIYLCSVRLVGLGTTQETQYFGPGTRLLVL.